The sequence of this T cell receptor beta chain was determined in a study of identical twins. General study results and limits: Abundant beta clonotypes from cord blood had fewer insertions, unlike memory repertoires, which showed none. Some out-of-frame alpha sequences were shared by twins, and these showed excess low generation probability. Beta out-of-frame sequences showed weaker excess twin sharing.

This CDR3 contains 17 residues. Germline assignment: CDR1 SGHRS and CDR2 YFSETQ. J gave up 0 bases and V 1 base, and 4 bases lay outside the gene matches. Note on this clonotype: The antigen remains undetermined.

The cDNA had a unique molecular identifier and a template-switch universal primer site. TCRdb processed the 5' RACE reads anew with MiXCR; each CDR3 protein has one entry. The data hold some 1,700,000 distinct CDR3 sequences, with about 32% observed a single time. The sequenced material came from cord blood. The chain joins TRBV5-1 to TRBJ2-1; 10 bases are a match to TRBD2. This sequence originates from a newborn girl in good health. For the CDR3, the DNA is TGCGCCAGCAGCTTGACTATAGCGGGAGGCTCCTACAATGAGCAGTTCTTC. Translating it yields CASSLTIAGGSYNEQFF.